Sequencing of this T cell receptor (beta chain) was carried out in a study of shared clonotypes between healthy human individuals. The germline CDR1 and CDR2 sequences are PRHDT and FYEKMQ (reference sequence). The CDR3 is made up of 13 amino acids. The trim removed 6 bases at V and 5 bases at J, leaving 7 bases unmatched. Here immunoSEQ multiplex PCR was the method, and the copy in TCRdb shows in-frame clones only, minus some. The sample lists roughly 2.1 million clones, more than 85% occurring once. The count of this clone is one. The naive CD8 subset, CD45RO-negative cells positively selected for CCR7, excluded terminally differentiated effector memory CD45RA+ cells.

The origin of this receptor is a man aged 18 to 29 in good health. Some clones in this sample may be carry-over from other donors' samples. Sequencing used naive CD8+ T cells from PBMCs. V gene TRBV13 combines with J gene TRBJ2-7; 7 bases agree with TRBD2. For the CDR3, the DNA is TGTGCCAGCAGAATGGGGGGAGGGGACGAGCAGTACTTC. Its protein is CASRMGGGDEQYF. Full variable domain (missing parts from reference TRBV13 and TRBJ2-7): AAGVIQSPRHLIKEKRETATLKCYPIPRHDTVYWYQQGPGQDPQFLISFYEKMQSDKGSIPDRFSAQQFSDYHSELNMSSLELGDSALYFCASRMGGGDEQYFGPGTRLTVT.